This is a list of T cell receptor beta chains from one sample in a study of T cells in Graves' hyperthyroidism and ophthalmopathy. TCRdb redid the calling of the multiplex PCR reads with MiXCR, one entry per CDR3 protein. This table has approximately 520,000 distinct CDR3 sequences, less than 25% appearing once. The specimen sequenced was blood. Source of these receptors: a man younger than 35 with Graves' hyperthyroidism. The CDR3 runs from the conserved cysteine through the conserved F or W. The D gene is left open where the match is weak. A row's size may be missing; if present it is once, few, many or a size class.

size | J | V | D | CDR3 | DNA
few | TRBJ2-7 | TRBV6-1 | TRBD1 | CASRGTGGKYEQYF | TGTGCCAGCAGAGGGACAGGGGGCAAGTACGAGCAGTACTTC
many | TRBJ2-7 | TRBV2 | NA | CASRRGSYEQYF | TGTGCCAGCAGGAGGGGCTCCTACGAGCAGTACTTC
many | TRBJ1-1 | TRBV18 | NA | CASSRGPTDTEAFF | TGTGCCAGCTCACGGGGACCGACCGACACTGAAGCTTTCTTT
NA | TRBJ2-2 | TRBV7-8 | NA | CASSLASLRRPGELFF | TGTGCCAGCAGCTTAGCCTCTCTCCGCCGACCCGGGGAGCTGTTTTTT
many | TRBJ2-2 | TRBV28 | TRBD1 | CASRVGTGGGTGELFF | TGTGCCAGCAGGGTCGGGACAGGCGGTGGGACCGGGGAGCTGTTTTTT
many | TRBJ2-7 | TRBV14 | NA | CASSPRTFGEQYF | TGTGCCAGCAGCCCCAGGACCTTTGGCGAGCAGTACTTC
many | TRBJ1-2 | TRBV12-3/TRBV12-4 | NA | CASTPAGAKINYGYTF | TGTGCCAGCACACCCGCCGGGGCAAAAATTAACTATGGCTACACCTTC
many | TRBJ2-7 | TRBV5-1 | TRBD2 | CASSLGWSSGASYEQYF | TGCGCCAGCAGCTTGGGATGGTCTAGCGGGGCCTCCTACGAGCAGTACTTC
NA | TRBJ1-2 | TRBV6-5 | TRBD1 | CASSYTPTGGGGYTF | TGTGCCAGCAGTTACACCCCTACAGGGGGCGGTGGCTACACCTTC
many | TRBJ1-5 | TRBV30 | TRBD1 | CAYAPGQGVVKWPQHF | TGTGCCTACGCGCCGGGACAGGGGGTAGTTAAATGGCCCCAGCATTTT
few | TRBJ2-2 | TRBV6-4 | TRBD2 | CASSASPGTSGLTPTGELFF | TGTGCCAGCAGTGCCTCCCCCGGGACTAGCGGACTAACGCCCACCGGGGAGCTGTTTTTT
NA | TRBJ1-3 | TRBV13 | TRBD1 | CASSSRDRGTLDSGNTIYF | TGTGCCAGCAGCTCCCGGGACAGGGGGACTTTGGACTCTGGAAACACCATATATTTT
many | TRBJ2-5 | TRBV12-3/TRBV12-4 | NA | CASRQEETQYF | TGTGCCAGCAGACAGGAAGAGACCCAGTACTTC
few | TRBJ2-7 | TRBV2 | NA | CASSESSNLPYEQYF | TGTGCCAGCAGTGAGAGTTCAAACCTCCCCTACGAGCAGTACTTC
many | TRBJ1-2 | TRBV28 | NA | CASLGLLRGYGYTF | TGTGCCAGCCTCGGACTTTTAAGGGGCTATGGCTACACCTTC
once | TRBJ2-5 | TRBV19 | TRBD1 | CASEEGTGEETQYF | TGTGCCAGTGAGGAAGGGACAGGGGAAGAGACCCAGTACTTC
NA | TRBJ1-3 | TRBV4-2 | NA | CASSGFGRINSGNTIYF | TGTGCCAGCAGCGGTTTTGGGAGGATTAACTCTGGAAACACCATATATTTT
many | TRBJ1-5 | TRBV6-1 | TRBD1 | CASSQGQYSNQPQHF | TGTGCCAGCAGCCAGGGACAGTATAGCAATCAGCCCCAGCATTTT
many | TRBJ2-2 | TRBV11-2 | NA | CASSARPAGELFF | TGTGCCAGCAGCGCCCGTCCGGCCGGGGAGCTGTTTTTT
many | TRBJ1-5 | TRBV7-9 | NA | CASSLGGYHQPQHF | TGTGCCAGCAGCTTAGGGGGTTACCATCAGCCCCAGCATTTT